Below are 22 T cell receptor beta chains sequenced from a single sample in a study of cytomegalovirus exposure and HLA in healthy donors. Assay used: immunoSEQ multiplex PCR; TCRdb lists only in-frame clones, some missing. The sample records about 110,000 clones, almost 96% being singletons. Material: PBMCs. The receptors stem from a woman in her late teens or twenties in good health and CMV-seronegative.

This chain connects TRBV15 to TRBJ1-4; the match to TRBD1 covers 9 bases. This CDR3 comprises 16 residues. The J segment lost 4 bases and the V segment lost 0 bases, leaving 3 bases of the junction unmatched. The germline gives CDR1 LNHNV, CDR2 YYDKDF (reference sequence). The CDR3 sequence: CATSRDRDRVNEKLFF. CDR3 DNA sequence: TGTGCCACCAGCAGAGATCGGGACAGGGTTAATGAAAAACTGTTTTTT.

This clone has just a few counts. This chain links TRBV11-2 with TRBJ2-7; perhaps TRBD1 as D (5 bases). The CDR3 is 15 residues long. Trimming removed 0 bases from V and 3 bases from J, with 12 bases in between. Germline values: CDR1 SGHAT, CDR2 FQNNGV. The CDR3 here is CASSLDRGKGYEQYF. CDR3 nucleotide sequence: TGTGCCAGCAGCTTAGATAGGGGTAAGGGCTACGAGCAGTACTTC. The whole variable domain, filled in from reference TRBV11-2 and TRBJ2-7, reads EAGVAQSPRYKIIEKRQSVAFWCNPISGHATLYWYQQILGQGPKLLIQFQNNGVVDDSQLPKDRFSAERLKGVDSTLKIQPAKLEDSAVYLCASSLDRGKGYEQYFGPGTRLTVT.

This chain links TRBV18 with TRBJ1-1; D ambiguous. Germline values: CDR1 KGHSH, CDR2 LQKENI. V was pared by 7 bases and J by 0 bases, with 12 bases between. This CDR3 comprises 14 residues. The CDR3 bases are TGTGCCAGCTTGTCGGCGCGGATGAACACTGAAGCTTTCTTT. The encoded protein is CASLSARMNTEAFF. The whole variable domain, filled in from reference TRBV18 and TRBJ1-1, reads NAGVMQNPRHLVRRRGQEARLRCSPMKGHSHVYWYRQLPEEGLKFMVYLQKENIIDESGMPKERFSAEFPKEGPSILRIQQVVRGDSAAYFCASLSARMNTEAFFGQGTRLTVV.

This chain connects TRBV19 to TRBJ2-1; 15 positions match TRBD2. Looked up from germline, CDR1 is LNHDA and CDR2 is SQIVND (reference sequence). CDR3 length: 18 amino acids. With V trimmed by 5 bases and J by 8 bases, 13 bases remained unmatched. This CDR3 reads CASSPRGTSGGLGDEQFF. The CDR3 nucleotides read TGTGCCAGTAGTCCTCGAGGGACTAGCGGGGGGCTAGGGGATGAGCAGTTCTTC.

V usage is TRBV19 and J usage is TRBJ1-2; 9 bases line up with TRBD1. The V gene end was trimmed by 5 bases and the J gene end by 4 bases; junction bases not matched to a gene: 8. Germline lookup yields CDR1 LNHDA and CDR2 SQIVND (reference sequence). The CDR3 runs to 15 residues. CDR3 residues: CASSGPGQGRYGYTF. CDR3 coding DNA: TGTGCCAGTAGTGGACCGGGACAGGGCCGCTATGGCTACACCTTC. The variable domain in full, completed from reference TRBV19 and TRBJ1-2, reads DGGITQSPKYLFRKEGQNVTLSCEQNLNHDAMYWYRQDPGQGLRLIYYSQIVNDFQKGDIAEGYSVSREKKESFPLTVTSAQKNPTAFYLCASSGPGQGRYGYTFGSGTRLTVV.

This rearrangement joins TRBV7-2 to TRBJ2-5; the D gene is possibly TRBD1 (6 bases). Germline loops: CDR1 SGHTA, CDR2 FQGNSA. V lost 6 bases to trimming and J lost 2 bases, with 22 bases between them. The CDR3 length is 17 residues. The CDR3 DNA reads TGTGCCAGCAGTTTTACTTACCCAGGGGCTGGGCAAGAGACCCAGTACTTC. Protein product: CASSFTYPGAGQETQYF.

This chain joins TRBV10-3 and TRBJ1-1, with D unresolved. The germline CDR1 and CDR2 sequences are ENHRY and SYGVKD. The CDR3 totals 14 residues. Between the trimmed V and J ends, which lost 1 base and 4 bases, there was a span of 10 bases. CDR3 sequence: CAISEWGVGTEAFF. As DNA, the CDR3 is TGTGCCATCAGTGAGTGGGGAGTGGGCACTGAAGCTTTCTTT.

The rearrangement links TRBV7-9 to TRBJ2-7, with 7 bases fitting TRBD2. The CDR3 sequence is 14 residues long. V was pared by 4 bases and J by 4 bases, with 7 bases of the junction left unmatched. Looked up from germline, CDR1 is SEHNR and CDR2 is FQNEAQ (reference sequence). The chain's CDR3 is CASSWTSSTYEQYF. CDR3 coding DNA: TGTGCCAGCAGCTGGACTAGTTCTACGTACGAGCAGTACTTC. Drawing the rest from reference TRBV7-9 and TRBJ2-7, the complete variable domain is DTGVSQNPRHKITKRGQNVTFRCDPISEHNRLYWYRQTLGQGPEFLTYFQNEAQLEKSRLLSDRFSAERPKGSFSTLEIQRTEQGDSAMYLCASSWTSSTYEQYFGPGTRLTVT.

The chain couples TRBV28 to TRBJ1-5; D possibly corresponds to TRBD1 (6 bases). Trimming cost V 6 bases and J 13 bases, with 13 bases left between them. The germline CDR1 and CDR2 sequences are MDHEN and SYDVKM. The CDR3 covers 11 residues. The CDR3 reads CASSPTRGQHF. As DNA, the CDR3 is TGTGCCAGCAGCCCTACCAGGGGACAGCATTTT.

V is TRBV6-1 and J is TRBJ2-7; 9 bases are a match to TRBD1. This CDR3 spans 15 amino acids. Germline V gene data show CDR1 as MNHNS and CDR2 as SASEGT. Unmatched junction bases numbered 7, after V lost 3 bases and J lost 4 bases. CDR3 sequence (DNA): TGTGCCAGCAGTGACCTGGGACAGGGTAGATACGAGCAGTACTTC. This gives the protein CASSDLGQGRYEQYF.

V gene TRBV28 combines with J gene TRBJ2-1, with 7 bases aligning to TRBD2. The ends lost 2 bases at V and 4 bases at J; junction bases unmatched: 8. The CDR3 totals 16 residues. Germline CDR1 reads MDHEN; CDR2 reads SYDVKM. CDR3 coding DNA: TGTGCCAGCAGTTTACCTCCCCCGGGGGGATACAATGAGCAGTTCTTC. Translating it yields CASSLPPPGGYNEQFF.

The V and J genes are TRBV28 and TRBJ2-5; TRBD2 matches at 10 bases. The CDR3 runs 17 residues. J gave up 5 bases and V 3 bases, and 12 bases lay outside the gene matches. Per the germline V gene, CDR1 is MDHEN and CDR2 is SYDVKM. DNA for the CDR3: TGTGCCAGCAGTTTTTCTATCCCAGCGGGGGGGAGGGAGACCCAGTACTTC. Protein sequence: CASSFSIPAGGRETQYF. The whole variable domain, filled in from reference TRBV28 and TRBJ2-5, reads DVKVTQSSRYLVKRTGEKVFLECVQDMDHENMFWYRQDPGLGLRLIYFSYDVKMKEKGDIPEGYSVSREKKERFSLILESASTNQTSMYLCASSFSIPAGGRETQYFGPGTRLLVL.

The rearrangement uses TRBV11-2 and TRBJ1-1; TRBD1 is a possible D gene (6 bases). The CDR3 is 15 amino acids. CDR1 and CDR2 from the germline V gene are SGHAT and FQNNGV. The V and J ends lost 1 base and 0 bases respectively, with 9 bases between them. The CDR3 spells CASSLVAGVNTEAFF. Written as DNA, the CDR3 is TGTGCCAGCAGCTTAGTAGCAGGGGTGAACACTGAAGCTTTCTTT.

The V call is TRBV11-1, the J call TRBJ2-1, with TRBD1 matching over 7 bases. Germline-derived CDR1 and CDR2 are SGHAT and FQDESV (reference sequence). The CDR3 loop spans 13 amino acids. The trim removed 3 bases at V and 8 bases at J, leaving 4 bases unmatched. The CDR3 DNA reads TGTGCCAGCAGCTTCGACAGGGTGCATGAGCAGTTCTTC. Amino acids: CASSFDRVHEQFF.

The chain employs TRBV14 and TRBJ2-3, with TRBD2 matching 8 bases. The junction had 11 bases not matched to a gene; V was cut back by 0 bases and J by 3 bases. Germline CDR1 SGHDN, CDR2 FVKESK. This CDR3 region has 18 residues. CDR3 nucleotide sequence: TGTGCCAGCAGCCAAGACCGGGGGGGCCTCCTGGGGACAGATACGCAGTATTTT. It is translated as CASSQDRGGLLGTDTQYF.

The CDR3 here is CASSVGGGKLEKLFF. In DNA form, the CDR3 reads TGTGCCAGCAGCGTAGGAGGGGGCAAGTTGGAAAAACTGTTTTTT. The V call is TRBV9, the J call TRBJ1-4; 7 nucleotides match TRBD1. V lost 0 bases, J lost 8 bases, and 7 bases stayed unmatched. This CDR3 comprises 15 residues. Germline loops: CDR1 SGDLS, CDR2 YYNGEE.

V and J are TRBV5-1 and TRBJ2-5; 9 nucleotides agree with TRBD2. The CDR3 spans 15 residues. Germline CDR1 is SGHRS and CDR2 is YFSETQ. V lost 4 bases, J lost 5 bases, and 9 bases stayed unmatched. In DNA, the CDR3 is TGCGCCAGCAGCCCCGAAGCGGGGGGCGGGGAGACCCAGTACTTC. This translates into CASSPEAGGGETQYF. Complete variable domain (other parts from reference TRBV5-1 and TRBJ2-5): KAGVTQTPRYLIKTRGQQVTLSCSPISGHRSVSWYQQTPGQGLQFLFEYFSETQRNKGNFPGRFSGRQFSNSRSEMNVSTLELGDSALYLCASSPEAGGGETQYFGPGTRLLVL.

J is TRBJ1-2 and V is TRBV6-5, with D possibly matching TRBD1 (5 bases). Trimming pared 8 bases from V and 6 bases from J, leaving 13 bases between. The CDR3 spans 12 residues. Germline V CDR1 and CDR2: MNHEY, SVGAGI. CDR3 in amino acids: CASYGTGDGYTF. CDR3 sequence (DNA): TGTGCCAGCTATGGTACAGGCGATGGCTACACCTTC.

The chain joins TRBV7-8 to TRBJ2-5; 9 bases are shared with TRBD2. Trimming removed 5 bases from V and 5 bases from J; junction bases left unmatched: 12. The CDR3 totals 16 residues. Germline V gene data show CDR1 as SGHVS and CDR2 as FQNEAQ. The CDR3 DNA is TGTGCCAGCAGCCCGCATCTAGCGGGGAATTGGGAGACCCAGTACTTC. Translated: CASSPHLAGNWETQYF.

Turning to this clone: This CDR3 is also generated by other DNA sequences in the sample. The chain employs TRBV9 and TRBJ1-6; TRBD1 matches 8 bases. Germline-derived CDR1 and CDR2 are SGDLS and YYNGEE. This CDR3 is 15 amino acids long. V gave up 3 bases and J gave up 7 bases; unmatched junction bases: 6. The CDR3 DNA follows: TGTGCCAGCAGCGCCGGACAGGGTGGCAATTCACCCCTCCACTTT. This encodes CASSAGQGGNSPLHF.

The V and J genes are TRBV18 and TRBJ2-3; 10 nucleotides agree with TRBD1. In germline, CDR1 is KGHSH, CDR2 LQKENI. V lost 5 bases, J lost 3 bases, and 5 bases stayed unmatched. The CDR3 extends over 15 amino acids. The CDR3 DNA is TGTGCCAGCTCAACAAGACAGGGGGCTACAGATACGCAGTATTTT. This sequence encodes CASSTRQGATDTQYF.

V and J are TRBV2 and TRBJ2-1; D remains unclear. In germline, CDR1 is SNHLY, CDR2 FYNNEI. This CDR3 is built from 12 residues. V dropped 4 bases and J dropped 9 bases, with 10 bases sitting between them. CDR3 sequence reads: CASSAMAVEQFF. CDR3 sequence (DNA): TGTGCCAGCAGTGCAATGGCTGTTGAGCAGTTCTTC.